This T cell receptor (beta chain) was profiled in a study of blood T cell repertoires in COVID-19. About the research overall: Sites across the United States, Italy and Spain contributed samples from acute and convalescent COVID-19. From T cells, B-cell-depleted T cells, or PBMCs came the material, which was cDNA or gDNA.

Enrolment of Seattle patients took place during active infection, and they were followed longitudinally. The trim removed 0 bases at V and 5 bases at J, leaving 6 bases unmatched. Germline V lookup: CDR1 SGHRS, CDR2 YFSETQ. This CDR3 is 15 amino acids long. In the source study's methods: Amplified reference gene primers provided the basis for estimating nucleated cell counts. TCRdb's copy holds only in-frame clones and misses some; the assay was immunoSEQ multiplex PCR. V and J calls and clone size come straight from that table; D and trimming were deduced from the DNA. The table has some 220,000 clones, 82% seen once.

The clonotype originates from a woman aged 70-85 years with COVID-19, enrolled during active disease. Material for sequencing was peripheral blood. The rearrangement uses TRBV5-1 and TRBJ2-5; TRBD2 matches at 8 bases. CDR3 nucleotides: TGCGCCAGCAGCTTGGCGGGACTAGAATTGGAGACCCAGTACTTC. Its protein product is CASSLAGLELETQYF. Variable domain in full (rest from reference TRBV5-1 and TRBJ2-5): KAGVTQTPRYLIKTRGQQVTLSCSPISGHRSVSWYQQTPGQGLQFLFEYFSETQRNKGNFPGRFSGRQFSNSRSEMNVSTLELGDSALYLCASSLAGLELETQYFGPGTRLLVL.